This TCR beta chain was documented in a study of identical twins. TCRdb used MiXCR to reprocess the 5' RACE reads, holding one entry per CDR3 protein. In the table there are under 300,000 distinct CDR3 sequences, around 8% of which are singletons. This clonotype showed up many times. Healthy Caucasians, and only they, were the donors. V lost 6 bases, J lost 11 bases, and 18 bases lay in between. This CDR3 comprises 13 residues. CDR1 and CDR2 (germline): WSHSY, SAAADI. These records were also assigned to another study, of yellow fever vaccine responses in identical twins.

Material: CD8+ T cells sorted from blood. The gene calls are TRBV10-2 and TRBJ2-3; D possibly corresponds to TRBD1 (5 bases). This sequence was found in a woman aged 18-29 years in good health. The CDR3 loop reads CASRDLGAREQYF. CDR3 coding DNA: TGCGCCAGCAGAGACCTTGGGGCAAGAGAGCAGTATTTT.